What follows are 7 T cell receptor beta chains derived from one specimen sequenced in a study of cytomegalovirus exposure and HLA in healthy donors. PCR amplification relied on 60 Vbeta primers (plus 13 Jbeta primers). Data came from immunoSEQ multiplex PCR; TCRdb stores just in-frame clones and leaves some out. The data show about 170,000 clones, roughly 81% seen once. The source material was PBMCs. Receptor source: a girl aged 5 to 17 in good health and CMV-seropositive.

In DNA form, the CDR3 reads TGTGCCAGCAGCCTATCCTACGGGACTAGCGGGGGGGTTTATGAGACCCAGTACTTC. As protein: CASSLSYGTSGGVYETQYF. The chain is built from TRBV7-8 and TRBJ2-5, with 16 bases fitting TRBD2. Germline V CDR1 and CDR2: SGHVS, FQNEAQ. V shed 5 bases, J shed 5 bases, and the junction held 14 bases outside the gene matches. This CDR3 comprises 19 residues.

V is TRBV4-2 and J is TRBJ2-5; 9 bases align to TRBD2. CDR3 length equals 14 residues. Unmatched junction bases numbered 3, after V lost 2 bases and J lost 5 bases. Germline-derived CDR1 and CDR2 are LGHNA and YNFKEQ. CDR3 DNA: TGTGCCAGCAGCCAATTTGGACTAGCGGAGACCCAGTACTTC. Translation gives CASSQFGLAETQYF.

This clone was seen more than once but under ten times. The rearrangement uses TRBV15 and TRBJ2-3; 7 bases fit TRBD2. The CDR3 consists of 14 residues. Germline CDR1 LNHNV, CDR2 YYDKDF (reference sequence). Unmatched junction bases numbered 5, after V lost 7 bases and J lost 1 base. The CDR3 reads CATTPSGGTDTQYF. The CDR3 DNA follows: TGTGCCACCACCCCCAGCGGGGGCACAGATACGCAGTATTTT.

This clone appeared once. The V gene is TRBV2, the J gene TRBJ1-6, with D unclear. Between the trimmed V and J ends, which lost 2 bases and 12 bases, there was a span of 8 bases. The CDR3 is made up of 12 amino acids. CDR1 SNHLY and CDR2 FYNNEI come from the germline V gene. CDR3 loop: CASSEPLEPLHF. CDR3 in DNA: TGTGCCAGCAGTGAACCACTCGAACCCCTCCACTTT.

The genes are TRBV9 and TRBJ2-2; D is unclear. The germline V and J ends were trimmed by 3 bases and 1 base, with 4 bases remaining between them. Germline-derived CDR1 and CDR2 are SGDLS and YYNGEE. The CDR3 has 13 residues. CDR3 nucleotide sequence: TGTGCCAGCAGCGGCAGGAACACCGGGGAGCTGTTTTTT. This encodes CASSGRNTGELFF.

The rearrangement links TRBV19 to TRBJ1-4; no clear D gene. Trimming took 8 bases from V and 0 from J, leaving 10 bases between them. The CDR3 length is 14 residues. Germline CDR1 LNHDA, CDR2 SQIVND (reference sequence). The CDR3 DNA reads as TGTGCCAGTGGGCTAGCTGCAACTAATGAAAAACTGTTTTTT. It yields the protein CASGLAATNEKLFF.

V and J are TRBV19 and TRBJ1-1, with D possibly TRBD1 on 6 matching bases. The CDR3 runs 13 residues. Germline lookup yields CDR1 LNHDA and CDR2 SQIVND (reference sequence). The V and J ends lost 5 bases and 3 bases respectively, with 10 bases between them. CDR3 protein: CASSLNRDTEAFF. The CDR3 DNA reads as TGTGCCAGTAGTCTAAACAGGGACACTGAAGCTTTCTTT.